Listed here are 18 T cell receptor beta chains from one sample, sequenced in a study of post-analysis software for immune sequencing data. Overall study results and limits: Elevated frequency relative to controls characterized several TRBV segments in patients, TRBV5-6, TRBV5-1 and TRBV20-1 among them.

Each TCR beta cDNA library carried unique molecular identifiers. MiXCR, run by TCRdb on the PCR reads, gives a single entry per CDR3 protein. The sample lists about 540,000 distinct CDR3 sequences, approximately 34% occurring once. No antigen has been assigned to these receptors. Sequenced input: blood. The receptor source for this set is a girl aged 2-17 years with multiple sclerosis.

The chain carries TRBV7-2 and TRBJ2-5; the D is unclear. The J call is uncertain, as TRBJ2-7 better fits the DNA end. The CDR3 is 14 amino acids. Germline CDR1 and CDR2: SGHTA and FQGNSA. The CDR3 sequence: CASSLDVTAHEQYF. As DNA, the CDR3 is TGTGCCAGCAGCTTAGACGTGACCGCGCACGAGCAGTACTTC.

The gene calls are TRBV20-1 and TRBJ1-5; no reliable D call. The CDR3 is made up of 16 amino acids. Germline V lookup: CDR1 DFQATT, CDR2 SNEGSKA (reference sequence). Trimming removed 3 bases at V and 3 bases at J, with 18 bases between. DNA for the CDR3: TGCAGTGCTAGTTCAGCTTTATGGCCGATCAATCAGCCCCAGCATTTT. This codes for CSASSALWPINQPQHF.

As for this clonotype: It may be a read error: a sequence one base away is much more abundant. CDR3 amino acids: CATSRDTGQRYGYTF. The DNA for the CDR3 is TGTGCCACCAGCAGAGATACGGGCCAGCGCTATGGCTACACCTTC. The genes are TRBV15 and TRBJ1-2; the D is unclear. The V gene lost 0 bases and the J gene lost 4 bases, with 12 bases spanning the gap. Germline CDR1 reads LNHNV; CDR2 reads YYDKDF (reference sequence). The length of the CDR3 is 15 residues.

The chain joins TRBV29-1 to TRBJ1-3, with no clear D. The CDR3 loop spans 13 amino acids. The germline V gene encodes CDR1 SQVTM and CDR2 ANQGSEA. V lost 1 base to trimming and J lost 0 bases, with 4 bases between them. CDR3 sequence: CSVEVSSGNTIYF. CDR3 DNA: TGCAGCGTTGAAGTGAGCTCTGGAAACACCATATATTTT.

In DNA form, the CDR3 reads TGTGCCAGCAGCCAAGACTTGTTGAACACCGGGGAGCTGTTTTTT. This sequence encodes CASSQDLLNTGELFF. The V gene is TRBV4-2, the J gene TRBJ2-2; D is undetermined. The CDR3 has 15 amino acids. Germline-derived CDR1 and CDR2 are LGHNA and YNFKEQ. V was clipped by 0 bases and J by 1 base, with 6 bases between them.

The chain employs TRBV3-1 and TRBJ2-7; D remains unclear. Germline V lookup: CDR1 LGHDT, CDR2 YNNKEL (reference sequence). Trimming took off 4 bases at V and 3 bases at J, with 19 bases between the two ends. There are 16 residues in the CDR3. For the CDR3, the DNA is TGTGCCAGCAGCCCCCGGAGACCCAGTTGGGGCTACGAGCAGTACTTC. Translated: CASSPRRPSWGYEQYF.

The sample holds a few counts of this clonotype. This chain joins TRBV6-5 and TRBJ1-5; possibly TRBD1 for D (5 bases). CDR3 length: 13 residues. CDR1 is MNHEY, CDR2 SVGAGI, per germline. The ends were cut back, 3 bases at V and 8 bases at J, with 11 bases in the middle. The CDR3 region is CASSYEVGEPQHF. The CDR3 DNA sequence: TGTGCCAGCAGTTATGAGGTGGGGGAGCCCCAGCATTTT.

The chain uses TRBV6-5 and TRBJ1-2; weak D call: TRBD1 (6 bases). CDR1 and CDR2 from the germline V gene are MNHEY and SVGAGI. V was cut by 8 bases and J by 2 bases, with 15 bases left in between. The CDR3 loop spans 14 amino acids. The CDR3: CASYPGQNNYGYTF. For the CDR3, the DNA is TGTGCCAGCTACCCCGGACAGAACAACTATGGCTACACCTTC.

This clonotype has more than one count but fewer than ten. Here the CDR3 DNA reads TGTGCCAGCAGTTCCACAGGACTCAGTCCCCTCCACTTT. It codes for CASSSTGLSPLHF. The chain links TRBV12-3 or TRBV12-4 to TRBJ1-6; weak D call: TRBD1 (5 bases). V was pared by 4 bases and J by 13 bases, with 14 bases between. This CDR3 is built from 13 residues.

This sequence joins TRBV12-3 or TRBV12-4 and TRBJ2-7; 9 bases fit TRBD2. After removal of 3 bases from V and 0 bases from J, the junction contained 3 bases not matched to a gene. CDR3 size: 15 residues. The CDR3 sequence is CASSFERGASYEQYF. CDR3 DNA: TGTGCCAGCAGTTTTGAGCGGGGGGCCTCCTACGAGCAGTACTTC.

The gene calls are TRBV20-1 and TRBJ1-2, with D possibly being TRBD1 (5 bases). The V end was cut by 1 base, the J end by 4 bases, with 13 bases between. CDR1 is DFQATT and CDR2 is SNEGSKA in the germline V gene (reference sequence). The CDR3 contains 14 residues. The CDR3 nucleotides read TGCAGTGCTAGAGGTGCCTTGGGGGGCTATGGCTACACCTTC. Translated, it gives CSARGALGGYGYTF.

This chain connects TRBV11-3 to TRBJ1-5, with D maybe TRBD1 (5 bases). The germline V gene has CDR1 SGHNT and CDR2 YENEEA. The length of the CDR3 is 13 residues. Trimming took off 0 bases at V and 8 bases at J, with 8 bases between the two ends. CDR3 DNA sequence: TGTGCCAGCAGCTTAGAGCGGGGGGAGCCCCAGCATTTT. It is translated as CASSLERGEPQHF.

With regard to this clonotype: A much more abundant neighbour one base away suggests this may be a read error. This chain links TRBV4-2 with TRBJ2-7; 8 bases align to TRBD1. Germline CDR1 and CDR2: LGHNA and YNFKEQ. J gave up 3 bases and V 3 bases, and 1 base lay outside the gene matches. The CDR3 extends over 13 amino acids. The CDR3 DNA reads as TGTGCCAGCAGCCAGGGGACAGGCTACGAGCAGTACTTC. Its translation: CASSQGTGYEQYF.

This clonotype was counted at least ten times. The chain recombines TRBV5-1 with TRBJ2-7; 7 bases agree with TRBD2. This CDR3 is built from 14 residues. The J segment lost 0 bases and the V segment lost 0 bases, leaving 0 bases of the junction unmatched. Germline loops: CDR1 SGHRS, CDR2 YFSETQ. The CDR3 here is CASSLAGGSYEQYF. The CDR3 bases are TGCGCCAGCAGCTTGGCGGGGGGCTCCTACGAGCAGTACTTC. The variable domain in full, completed from reference TRBV5-1 and TRBJ2-7, reads KAGVTQTPRYLIKTRGQQVTLSCSPISGHRSVSWYQQTPGQGLQFLFEYFSETQRNKGNFPGRFSGRQFSNSRSEMNVSTLELGDSALYLCASSLAGGSYEQYFGPGTRLTVT.

CDR3 nucleotides: TGCGCCAGCAGCGGCGCCAGGGGGCTTAACTATGGCTACACCTTC. Amino acids: CASSGARGLNYGYTF. This chain links TRBV4-1 with TRBJ1-2; 8 nucleotides agree with TRBD1. Germline CDR1 is MGHRA and CDR2 is YSYEKL. The CDR3 has 15 residues. V was pared by 5 bases and J by 1 base, with 6 bases of the junction left unmatched.

The chain uses TRBV10-3 and TRBJ1-5; a possible D gene is TRBD1 (5 bases). There are 16 residues in the CDR3. Germline loops: CDR1 ENHRY, CDR2 SYGVKD. The germline V and J ends were trimmed by 0 bases and 4 bases, with 13 bases remaining between them. CDR3 coding DNA: TGTGCCATCAGTGAGTCGAAGGGGCGGGGGAATCAGCCCCAGCATTTT. Translated: CAISESKGRGNQPQHF.

The V and J genes are TRBV7-3 and TRBJ2-3; 9 bases agree with TRBD2. Germline V lookup: CDR1 SGHTA, CDR2 FQGTGA. The CDR3 totals 18 residues. With 0 bases clipped from V and 5 bases from J, the junction kept 12 bases outside the gene matches. The CDR3 nucleotides read TGTGCCAGCAGCTTAACCTCCGGGTTAGCGGGGGCCCAAGATACGCAGTATTTT. It codes for CASSLTSGLAGAQDTQYF. Variable domain in full (rest from reference TRBV7-3 and TRBJ2-3): GAGVSQTPSNKVTEKGKYVELRCDPISGHTALYWYRQSLGQGPEFLIYFQGTGAADDSGLPNDRFFAVRPEGSVSTLKIQRTERGDSAVYLCASSLTSGLAGAQDTQYFGPGTRLTVL.

This clonotype was recorded a few times. V gene TRBV11-2 combines with J gene TRBJ2-7; D is possibly TRBD1 (6 bases). The V end was cut by 0 bases, the J end by 3 bases, with 9 bases between. The CDR3 has 14 residues. Per germline, CDR1 SGHAT and CDR2 FQNNGV. CDR3 nucleotides: TGTGCCAGCAGCTTAGACACGGACAGCTACGAGCAGTACTTC. Its protein is CASSLDTDSYEQYF.